This passage covers 32 T cell receptor beta chains from one sample sequenced in a study of shared clonotypes between healthy human individuals. Clones were read by immunoSEQ multiplex PCR, and TCRdb kept only the in-frame ones, dropping some. The sample carries under 600,000 clones, around 97% recorded once. Input material: naive CD4+ T cells sorted from blood. Subset noted: CD45RA+ positively selected. These receptors originate from a woman aged 25-40 years in good health.

The chain combines TRBV29-1 with TRBJ2-2; D unresolved. CDR1 is SQVTM, CDR2 ANQGSEA, per germline. V was clipped by 4 bases and J by 0 bases, with 9 bases between them. This CDR3 is 14 amino acids long. CDR3 loop: CSVAVAANTGELFF. The CDR3 DNA is TGCAGCGTTGCAGTTGCAGCGAACACCGGGGAGCTGTTTTTT.

The rearrangement uses TRBV27 and TRBJ2-1; TRBD2 agrees at 7 bases. Germline V gene lookup returns CDR1 MNHEY and CDR2 SMNVEV (reference sequence). The CDR3 has 13 residues. V dropped 7 bases and J dropped 7; count of bases not matched to a gene: 7. The CDR3 DNA reads TGTGCCAGCACGGCTAGCGGTTGGAATGAGCAGTTCTTC. This translates into CASTASGWNEQFF.

In its sample, this clone was seen once. V is TRBV7-9 and J is TRBJ1-1; 7 bases are shared with TRBD1. The trim removed 7 bases at V and 10 bases at J, leaving 21 bases unmatched. The CDR3 totals 16 residues. The germline gives CDR1 SEHNR, CDR2 FQNEAQ (reference sequence). The CDR3 DNA reads TGTGCCAGCATCCCGGTGGGACAGTTTGCTTGGTTGGGAGCTTTCTTT. It encodes CASIPVGQFAWLGAFF. The full variable domain, completed using reference TRBV7-9 and TRBJ1-1, is DTGVSQNPRHKITKRGQNVTFRCDPISEHNRLYWYRQTLGQGPEFLTYFQNEAQLEKSRLLSDRFSAERPKGSFSTLEIQRTEQGDSAMYLCASIPVGQFAWLGAFFGQGTRLTVV.

The chain recombines TRBV9 with TRBJ1-2, with D unresolved. The CDR3 runs to 13 residues. Trimming stripped 0 bases from V and 6 bases from J, with 9 bases between. Germline V gene lookup returns CDR1 SGDLS and CDR2 YYNGEE. CDR3 region: CASSVEGTDGYTF. CDR3 nucleotides: TGTGCCAGCAGCGTAGAAGGTACGGATGGCTACACCTTC.

The chain couples TRBV29-1 to TRBJ1-2; D gene uncertain. The CDR3 length is 13 residues. Between the trimmed V and J ends, which lost 5 bases and 0 bases, there was a span of 10 bases. From germline, CDR1 is SQVTM and CDR2 ANQGSEA. Here the CDR3 reads CSVRPKSNYGYTF. The CDR3 DNA reads as TGCAGCGTTAGACCAAAATCTAACTATGGCTACACCTTC.

The chain has TRBV11-2 and TRBJ2-6, with a weak D call TRBD2 (5 bases). The germline gives CDR1 SGHAT, CDR2 FQNNGV. The CDR3 contains 17 residues. Trimming stripped 1 base from V and 6 bases from J, with 16 bases between. In DNA, the CDR3 is TGTGCCAGCAGCTTAGTCCCTACGGGGTTTACGGCCAACGTCCTGACTTTC. Translation: CASSLVPTGFTANVLTF.

The gene calls are TRBV10-3 and TRBJ2-5, with D uncertain. The last part of the DNA fits TRBJ2-7 better; the J call may be wrong. The CDR3 covers 11 residues. CDR1 and CDR2 (germline): ENHRY, SYGVKD. As DNA, the CDR3 is TGTGCCATCAGTTTCTCCTACGAGCAGTACTTC. Translated, it gives CAISFSYEQYF.

The rearrangement links TRBV18 to TRBJ2-7; 8 bases are shared with TRBD1. J lost 4 bases, V lost 6 bases, and 8 bases had no gene match. Germline-derived CDR1 and CDR2 are KGHSH and LQKENI. The CDR3 contains 14 residues. The CDR3 spells CASSPGQVNYEQYF. The CDR3 DNA follows: TGTGCCAGCTCCCCGGGACAGGTGAATTACGAGCAGTACTTC.

This chain joins TRBV30 and TRBJ1-6; 8 bases line up with TRBD1. The CDR3 covers 14 residues. Germline lookup yields CDR1 GTSNPN and CDR2 SVGIG (reference sequence). V was clipped by 4 bases and J by 4 bases; unmatched bases: 3. The CDR3 sequence is CAWTRTGYNSPLHF. DNA for the CDR3: TGTGCCTGGACTCGGACAGGGTATAATTCACCCCTCCACTTT. The full variable domain, with the rest looked up from reference TRBV30 and TRBJ1-6, is SQTIHQWPATLVQPVGSPLSLECTVEGTSNPNLYWYRQAAGRGLQLLFYSVGIGQISSEVPQNLSASRPQDRQFILSSKKLLLSDSGFYLCAWTRTGYNSPLHFGNGTRLTVT.

The V call is TRBV9, the J call TRBJ1-2; D not certain. Germline CDR1 is SGDLS and CDR2 is YYNGEE. V lost 3 bases and J lost 6, with 6 bases in between. There are 11 residues in the CDR3. In nucleotides, the CDR3 is TGTGCCAGCAGCGCCACCCATGGCTACACCTTC. Its translation is CASSATHGYTF.

J is TRBJ2-2 and V is TRBV27; TRBD2 aligns across 7 bases. V dropped 6 bases and J dropped 4; count of bases not matched to a gene: 2. This CDR3 contains 13 residues. CDR1 is MNHEY and CDR2 is SMNVEV in the germline V gene (reference sequence). CDR3 protein: CASSGRTTGELFF. Written as DNA, the CDR3 is TGTGCCAGCAGCGGGAGGACCACCGGGGAGCTGTTTTTT.

The chain links TRBV27 to TRBJ2-3; maybe TRBD2 (5 bases). Per germline, CDR1 MNHEY and CDR2 SMNVEV (reference sequence). V was clipped by 5 bases and J by 4 bases, with 16 bases between them. This CDR3 is 15 amino acids long. The CDR3 coding sequence is TGTGCCAGCAGTGAAACTAGGTTTTCAGCAGATACGCAGTATTTT. This codes for CASSETRFSADTQYF.

This chain joins TRBV15 and TRBJ2-7, with 10 nucleotides matching TRBD2. V shed 0 bases and J 2 bases; nucleotides not matched to a gene: 4. The CDR3 contains 16 residues. CDR1 is LNHNV, CDR2 YYDKDF, per germline (reference sequence). In nucleotides, the CDR3 is TGTGCCACCAGCAGAGATGAGGGACTAGCGACCTACGAGCAGTACTTC. This codes for CATSRDEGLATYEQYF.

The V call is TRBV6-5, the J call TRBJ2-1; the D gene is possibly TRBD2 (6 bases). Per germline, CDR1 MNHEY and CDR2 SVGAGI. V dropped 5 bases and J dropped 3 bases, with 14 bases sitting between them. The CDR3 extends over 15 amino acids. CDR3 protein: CASSRSGDFYNEQFF. Written as DNA, the CDR3 is TGTGCCAGCAGTCGGAGTGGGGACTTCTACAATGAGCAGTTCTTC.

The chain joins TRBV27 to TRBJ2-3, with D hard to call. The V and J ends lost 1 base and 5 bases respectively, with 7 bases between them. The CDR3 is 13 residues long. The germline gives CDR1 MNHEY, CDR2 SMNVEV (reference sequence). CDR3 loop: CASSLFPLDTQYF. The CDR3 bases are TGTGCCAGCAGTTTATTCCCTTTAGATACGCAGTATTTT.

The chain links TRBV9 to TRBJ1-2; 7 nucleotides match TRBD1. The CDR3 extends over 18 amino acids. Trimming removed 3 bases from V and 4 bases from J; junction bases left unmatched: 18. Germline CDR1 is SGDLS and CDR2 is YYNGEE. CDR3 region: CASSGRRMGDRRSYGYTF. CDR3 in DNA: TGTGCCAGCAGCGGGAGGAGGATGGGGGACAGAAGATCCTATGGCTACACCTTC.

The rearrangement links TRBV4-1 to TRBJ2-1; the match to TRBD2 covers 8 bases. V shed 0 bases and J 4 bases; nucleotides not matched to a gene: 5. There are 16 residues in the CDR3. Germline V gene sequence: CDR1 MGHRA, CDR2 YSYEKL. This CDR3 is CASSQDAQREYNEQFF. CDR3 in DNA: TGCGCCAGCAGCCAAGATGCCCAGCGGGAGTACAATGAGCAGTTCTTC.

The chain recombines TRBV5-1 with TRBJ2-7, with TRBD1 matching over 10 bases. The CDR3 is 16 amino acids. Germline CDR1 SGHRS, CDR2 YFSETQ. Trimming at V came to 2 bases and at J to 2 bases, leaving 7 bases not matched to a gene. The DNA of the CDR3 is TGCGCCAGCAGCTTTCTATCCGGGACAGGGGCCTACGAGCAGTACTTC. It is translated as CASSFLSGTGAYEQYF.

CDR3 in DNA: TGTGCCAGCAGTGCTACTAGCGGGAGTTACGAGCAGTACTTC. Its protein is CASSATSGSYEQYF. The chain employs TRBV6-5 and TRBJ2-7; 11 bases map to TRBD2. The germline gives CDR1 MNHEY, CDR2 SVGAGI. J lost 4 bases, V lost 5 bases, and 4 bases had no gene match. The CDR3 has 14 amino acids.

With regard to this clone: Other DNA sequences in the sample encode the same CDR3. The rearrangement uses TRBV29-1 and TRBJ2-5; a weak D match, TRBD1 (7 bases). The CDR3 sequence is 12 residues long. V gave up 6 bases and J gave up 4 bases, with 12 bases separating them. CDR1 is SQVTM and CDR2 is ANQGSEA in the germline V gene. CDR3 in DNA: TGCAGCGTGGGCCAGGGGGGAGAGACCCAGTACTTC. It yields the protein CSVGQGGETQYF.

The rearrangement joins TRBV6-1 to TRBJ1-2, with D unresolved. Germline loops: CDR1 MNHNS, CDR2 SASEGT. The CDR3 contains 14 residues. Trimming shortened V by 3 bases and J by 1 base, and 9 bases separated the two germline ends. CDR3: CASSESDNNYGYTF. DNA of the CDR3: TGTGCCAGCAGTGAGTCAGATAATAACTATGGCTACACCTTC.

The chain couples TRBV5-4 to TRBJ2-7; TRBD1 aligns across 8 bases. Germline lookup yields CDR1 SGHNT and CDR2 YYREEE (reference sequence). This CDR3 is 14 amino acids long. V shed 0 bases, J shed 6 bases, and the junction held 5 bases outside the gene matches. CDR3 nucleotide sequence: TGTGCCAGCAGCTTGGAGGCGACAGGGGCCGAGCAGTACTTC. Amino acids: CASSLEATGAEQYF.

The rearrangement uses TRBV19 and TRBJ2-2; 9 bases line up with TRBD2. The junction had 2 bases not matched to a gene; V was cut back by 4 bases and J by 2 bases. From germline, CDR1 is LNHDA and CDR2 SQIVND (reference sequence). This CDR3 has 15 amino acids. In DNA, the CDR3 is TGTGCCAGTAGTACCGGGACTAGCAACACCGGGGAGCTGTTTTTT. This codes for CASSTGTSNTGELFF.

For this clone: This same CDR3 is encoded by further DNA sequences in the sample. V is TRBV5-1 and J is TRBJ2-7; D is perhaps TRBD1 or TRBD2 (5 bases each). Trimming took 3 bases from V and 2 from J, leaving 12 bases between them. The CDR3 length is 14 residues. Germline CDR1 is SGHRS and CDR2 is YFSETQ. This chain's CDR3 is CASSSAGATYEQYF. In nucleotides, the CDR3 is TGCGCCAGCAGCTCCGCCGGGGCCACCTACGAGCAGTACTTC.

V usage is TRBV6-1 and J usage is TRBJ1-4; D unclear. This CDR3 comprises 15 residues. Trimming removed 1 base at V and 4 bases at J, with 10 bases between. Germline CDR1 reads MNHNS; CDR2 reads SASEGT. CDR3 in amino acids: CASSEVTVHNEKLFF. DNA of the CDR3: TGTGCCAGCAGTGAAGTCACAGTCCATAATGAAAAACTGTTTTTT.

V usage is TRBV29-1 and J usage is TRBJ2-3; D might be TRBD2 (6 bases). Germline V gene lookup returns CDR1 SQVTM and CDR2 ANQGSEA. V dropped 2 bases and J dropped 3 bases, with 9 bases sitting between them. The CDR3 runs 13 residues. CDR3 sequence (DNA): TGCAGCGTTGAACTAGCGTTGACAGATACGCAGTATTTT. Translation gives CSVELALTDTQYF.

This chain connects TRBV28 to TRBJ2-7, with 7 bases lining up with TRBD1. J was trimmed by 2 bases and V by 6 bases; bases with no gene match: 7. Germline values: CDR1 MDHEN, CDR2 SYDVKM. This CDR3 is 14 amino acids long. This CDR3 is CASSSDRFTYEQYF. The CDR3 DNA sequence: TGTGCCAGCAGCTCGGACAGGTTTACCTACGAGCAGTACTTC.

This chain uses TRBV7-2 with TRBJ2-7, with 7 bases fitting TRBD2. This CDR3 contains 15 residues. Germline V lookup: CDR1 SGHTA, CDR2 FQGNSA. Trimming cost V 2 bases and J 8 bases; bases outside gene matches: 12. CDR3 in amino acids: CASSLWEGSLFQQYF. The CDR3 DNA sequence: TGTGCCAGCAGCTTATGGGAGGGAAGTTTATTCCAGCAGTACTTC.

V usage is TRBV10-2 and J usage is TRBJ1-2; no firm D call. V lost 5 bases to trimming and J lost 4 bases, with 11 bases between them. Germline V gives CDR1 WSHSY, CDR2 SAAADI. This CDR3 spans 13 amino acids. CDR3 loop: CASSRSGSYGYTF. Written as DNA, the CDR3 is TGCGCCAGCAGTCGATCGGGTAGCTATGGCTACACCTTC.

The chain is built from TRBV7-2 and TRBJ2-5; 10 bases agree with TRBD2. Germline V lookup: CDR1 SGHTA, CDR2 FQGNSA. The CDR3 length is 17 residues. The V and J ends lost 5 bases and 1 base, in that order; junction bases with no gene match: 10. CDR3 bases: TGTGCCAGCAGCCCCACCAGAGGGACTAGCGCCCAAGAGACCCAGTACTTC. Amino acids: CASSPTRGTSAQETQYF.

Regarding this clone: Other DNA sequences in the same sample also yield this CDR3. The chain joins TRBV13 to TRBJ2-3, with D hard to call. V dropped 1 base and J dropped 6 bases, with 2 bases sitting between them. The germline gives CDR1 PRHDT, CDR2 FYEKMQ (reference sequence). This CDR3 is 11 amino acids long. CDR3 nucleotides: TGTGCCAGCAGCTTAGTTGATACGCAGTATTTT. Translating gives CASSLVDTQYF.

This chain connects TRBV27 to TRBJ2-1; D tentatively fits TRBD1 or TRBD2 (5 bases each). V was shortened by 1 base and J by 2 bases, with 9 bases between the two germline ends. The CDR3 sequence is 15 residues long. Germline assignment: CDR1 MNHEY and CDR2 SMNVEV (reference sequence). CDR3 nucleotides: TGTGCCAGCAGTTTATGGGGGACCCCCTACAATGAGCAGTTCTTC. Translation: CASSLWGTPYNEQFF.